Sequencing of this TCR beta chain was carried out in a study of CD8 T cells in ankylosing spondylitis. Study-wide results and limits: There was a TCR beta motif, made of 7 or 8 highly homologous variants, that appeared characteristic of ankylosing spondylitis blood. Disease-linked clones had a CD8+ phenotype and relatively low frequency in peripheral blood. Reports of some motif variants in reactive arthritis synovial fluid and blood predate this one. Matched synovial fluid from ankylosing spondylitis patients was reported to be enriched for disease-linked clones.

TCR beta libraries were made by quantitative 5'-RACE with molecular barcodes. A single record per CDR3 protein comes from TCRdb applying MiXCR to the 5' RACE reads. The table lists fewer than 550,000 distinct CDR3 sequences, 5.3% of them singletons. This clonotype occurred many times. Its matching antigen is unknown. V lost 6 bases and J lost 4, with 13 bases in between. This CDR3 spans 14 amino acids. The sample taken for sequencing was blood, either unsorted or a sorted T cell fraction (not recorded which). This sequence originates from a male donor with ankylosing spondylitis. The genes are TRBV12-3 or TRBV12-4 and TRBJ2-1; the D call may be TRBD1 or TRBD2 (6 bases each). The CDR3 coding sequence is TGTGCCAGCAGACCCGGAGGGGGATACAATGAGCAGTTCTTC. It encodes CASRPGGGYNEQFF.